The rows below give T cell receptor beta chains drawn from one sample of a study of identical twins. TCRdb reanalysed the 5' RACE reads using MiXCR and keeps one entry per CDR3 protein. The repertoire includes 450,000 or so distinct CDR3 sequences, roughly 13% of them detected once, and approximately 0.98% sits in the top ten. In addition, the sample was reused for a study of yellow fever vaccine responses in identical twins.

The sequencing sample was made of CD4+ T cells sorted from blood. These receptors originate from a woman between 18 and 29 years old in good health. The CDR3 runs from the conserved cysteine through the conserved F or W. A D gene is named only where the DNA matches it firmly. Size tells how often a clone was seen (once, few, many) or the class of an expanded clone, and some rows leave it out.

J	V	size	D	DNA	CDR3
TRBJ1-1	TRBV28	few	TRBD1	TGTGCCCTTTTCCCAGGGGGGCTGAACACTGAAGCTTTCTTT	CALFPGGLNTEAFF
TRBJ2-3	TRBV19	NA	TRBD2	TGTGCCAGTAGTACGGGACTAGCAATCACAGATACGCAGTATTTT	CASSTGLAITDTQYF
TRBJ2-1	TRBV20-1	NA	NA	TGCAGTGCTAGTGTTCTCGGGCAGAATGAGCAGTTCTTC	CSASVLGQNEQFF
TRBJ2-3	TRBV12-3/TRBV12-4	many	TRBD2	TGTGCCAGCAGCGTTAGCGGGGCTAGCACAGATACGCAGTATTTT	CASSVSGASTDTQYF
TRBJ2-1	TRBV28	few	NA	TGTGCCAGCAGTTTAAAGCGGAGCGAGGGCCTGTTCCGCCTTGAGCAGTTCTTC	CASSLKRSEGLFRLEQFF
TRBJ2-1	TRBV11-1	few	TRBD2	TGTGCCAGCAGCTCGAGCAAGCGGGGTTTGGCGGATGAGCAGTTCTTC	CASSSSKRGLADEQFF
TRBJ2-7	TRBV15	NA	NA	TGTGCCACCAGCAGAGGGGACTACGAGCAGTACTTC	CATSRGDYEQYF
TRBJ2-2	TRBV6-1	few	TRBD2	TGTGCCAGCAGGGGACTAGCGGGGGGGCTCGGAGGCGGGGAGCTGTTTTTT	CASRGLAGGLGGGELFF
TRBJ2-3	TRBV24-1	few	NA	TGTGCCACCAGTGTCCCCGGACCGGGGAGCACAGATACGCAGTATTTT	CATSVPGPGSTDTQYF
TRBJ1-4	TRBV7-2	NA	NA	TGTGCCAGCAGCTCTGAGAGAGGCACTAATGAAAAACTGTTTTTT	CASSSERGTNEKLFF
TRBJ2-1	TRBV7-9	few	NA	TGTGCCAGCAGCTTACTAGCGGAAGGGGGCTCAGATGAGCAGTTCTTC	CASSLLAEGGSDEQFF
TRBJ2-1	TRBV7-8	NA	TRBD2	TGTGCCAGCAGCCATCCGGGACTAGCGGTACATGAGCAGTTCTTC	CASSHPGLAVHEQFF
TRBJ2-7	TRBV6-2/TRBV6-3	NA	NA	TGTGCCACCTCCTACGAGCAGTACTTC	CATSYEQYF
TRBJ2-7	TRBV12-3/TRBV12-4	NA	TRBD1	TGTGCCAGCAGCCTCAACAGGGGAGACTACGAGCAGTACTTC	CASSLNRGDYEQYF
TRBJ2-2	TRBV7-3	few	TRBD2	TGTGCCAGCAGCTTAACGGCCAGCGGGGGGGACACCGGGGAGCTGTTTTTT	CASSLTASGGDTGELFF
TRBJ1-1	TRBV5-5	NA	TRBD1	TGTGCCAGCAGCCCAGGGACAGGGATGGGGAACACTGAAGCTTTCTTT	CASSPGTGMGNTEAFF
TRBJ1-1	TRBV15	few	NA	TGTGCCACCAGCGTGGGGGGTAAAGGGAACACTGAAGCTTTCTTT	CATSVGGKGNTEAFF
TRBJ2-2	TRBV11-2	few	TRBD1	TGTGCCAGCAGCAAGGAACTGGGACAGCTCACCGGGGAGCTGTTTTTT	CASSKELGQLTGELFF
TRBJ2-2	TRBV5-1	few	NA	TGCGCCAGCAGCATACCGGGAAGAAACACCGGGGAGCTGTTTTTT	CASSIPGRNTGELFF
TRBJ2-7	TRBV12-3/TRBV12-4	many	NA	TGTGCCAGCAGTCTGCAGGGGACGAGCGAGCAGTACTTC	CASSLQGTSEQYF
TRBJ2-1	TRBV23-1	NA	NA	TGCGCCAGCAGTCCATCGATGAGCGGACCGAATAGGTACAATGAGCAGTTCTTC	CASSPSMSGPNRYNEQFF
TRBJ1-5	TRBV20-1	many	NA	TGCAGTGCTGGGGGGGGCAGGGGAGACAATCAGCCCCAGCATTTT	CSAGGGRGDNQPQHF
TRBJ2-1	TRBV6-5	many	NA	TGTGCCAGCAGTATCCGAGGGGCTGAGCAGTTCTTC	CASSIRGAEQFF
TRBJ1-2	TRBV3-1	many	TRBD1	TGTGCCAGCAGCCGTTTAGACAGGGGGGACTATGGCTACACCTTC	CASSRLDRGDYGYTF